This T cell receptor beta chain was sequenced in a study of blood T cell repertoires in COVID-19. Looking at the study overall: Acute and convalescent COVID-19 samples came from the United States, Italy and Spain. T cells, B-cell-depleted T cells, or PBMCs provided the cDNA or gDNA that served as material.

The method was immunoSEQ multiplex PCR; TCRdb's version includes in-frame clones alone and lacks a portion of them. The data hold about 190,000 clones, with around 79% observed a single time. The clonotype originates from a woman between 50 and 59 years old with acute or convalescent COVID-19. Sequenced input: peripheral blood.

The CDR3, as DNA: TGTGCCAGTAGTATAAGGGGGGGCAACTCCTACGAGCAGTACTTC. It encodes CASSIRGGNSYEQYF. This chain uses TRBV19 with TRBJ2-7, with TRBD2 as a possible D gene (7 bases). Germline CDR1 reads LNHDA; CDR2 reads SQIVND (reference sequence). Deletions cut 2 bases from V and 0 bases from J, with 11 bases between. CDR3 length: 15 amino acids.